This entry lists 30 T cell receptor beta chains sequenced from one sample in a study of T cell responses to AZD1222 COVID-19 vaccine. Generated by immunoSEQ multiplex PCR, the TCRdb table keeps only in-frame clones and is missing some. The sample carries roughly 120,000 clones, approximately 90% recorded once. Sequenced here: peripheral blood, sampled 28 days after the second AZD1222 dose. The receptors here all came from an adult who received the AZD1222 COVID-19 vaccine.

The CDR3 reads CASSPDRSSNYGYTF. CDR3 DNA: TGTGCCAGCTCCCCCGACAGGAGCTCTAACTATGGCTACACCTTC. The chain is built from TRBV18 and TRBJ1-2; TRBD1 is a possible D gene (6 bases). Germline V gene lookup returns CDR1 KGHSH and CDR2 LQKENI. This CDR3 spans 15 amino acids. The germline V and J ends were trimmed by 6 bases and 0 bases, with 14 bases remaining between them. The complete variable domain, with remaining parts taken from reference TRBV18 and TRBJ1-2, reads NAGVMQNPRHLVRRRGQEARLRCSPMKGHSHVYWYRQLPEEGLKFMVYLQKENIIDESGMPKERFSAEFPKEGPSILRIQQVVRGDSAAYFCASSPDRSSNYGYTFGSGTRLTVV.

The chain couples TRBV28 to TRBJ2-2, with no clear D. Germline-derived CDR1 and CDR2 are MDHEN and SYDVKM. V lost 5 bases and J lost 6, with 4 bases in between. This CDR3 comprises 11 residues. The CDR3 region has the DNA TGTGCCAGCAGTCCGGCCGGGGAGCTGTTTTTT. Protein sequence: CASSPAGELFF.

J is TRBJ2-1 and V is TRBV24-1, with D possibly matching TRBD2 (7 bases). CDR1 is KGHDR and CDR2 is SFDVKD in the germline V gene. CDR3 size: 16 residues. V was cut by 3 bases and J by 4 bases, with 15 bases left in between. The CDR3 sequence is CATSDTRGGAYNEQFF. DNA of the CDR3: TGTGCCACCAGTGATACGAGGGGGGGCGCTTACAATGAGCAGTTCTTC.

The J gene is TRBJ2-7, the V gene TRBV6-4, with D tentatively TRBD1 (5 bases). This CDR3 region has 13 residues. Germline lookup yields CDR1 MRHNA and CDR2 SNTAGT. Trimming left V 8 bases short and J 2 bases short, with 13 bases between. The CDR3 region is CASPRTSTYEQYF. The DNA of the CDR3 is TGTGCCAGCCCCCGGACATCCACCTACGAGCAGTACTTC.

The chain has TRBV27 and TRBJ1-2; D is perhaps TRBD1 (6 bases). The CDR3 contains 13 residues. Germline V CDR1 and CDR2: MNHEY, SMNVEV (reference sequence). Deletions cut 4 bases from V and 4 bases from J, with 10 bases between. The CDR3 is CASSSQGFYGYTF. In DNA form, the CDR3 reads TGTGCCAGCAGTTCACAGGGCTTCTATGGCTACACCTTC.

The sample holds a few counts of this clone. This chain connects TRBV28 to TRBJ1-5; D perhaps matches TRBD1 (6 bases). Germline CDR1 MDHEN, CDR2 SYDVKM. V was pared by 6 bases and J by 6 bases, with 21 bases between. The CDR3 totals 16 residues. This CDR3 is CASRDAGEGMRQPQHF. CDR3 nucleotides: TGTGCCAGCAGGGATGCAGGGGAGGGGATGCGTCAGCCCCAGCATTTT.

V is TRBV19 and J is TRBJ1-5; unclear D gene. Trimming took 7 bases from V and 6 from J, leaving 13 bases between them. The CDR3 covers 13 residues. Germline V gene data show CDR1 as LNHDA and CDR2 as SQIVND (reference sequence). The CDR3 reads CASTGRGGQPQHF. CDR3 nucleotides: TGTGCCAGTACCGGGCGGGGAGGTCAGCCCCAGCATTTT.

The genes are TRBV2 and TRBJ2-1; 8 bases agree with TRBD2. CDR1 SNHLY and CDR2 FYNNEI come from the germline V gene. This CDR3 spans 15 amino acids. V shed 6 bases, J shed 2 bases, and the junction held 6 bases outside the gene matches. The CDR3 DNA is TGTGCCAGCAGGCAATTTAGCGGGGCCTACAATGAGCAGTTCTTC. It yields the protein CASRQFSGAYNEQFF.

This sequence joins TRBV6-4 and TRBJ1-2; D is possibly TRBD1 (6 bases). The CDR3 is 13 residues long. V shed 5 bases and J shed 3 bases, with 10 bases lying between them. Per the germline V gene, CDR1 is MRHNA and CDR2 is SNTAGT. CDR3: CASSKGVDYGYTF. The CDR3 DNA reads as TGTGCCAGCAGTAAGGGGGTGGACTATGGCTACACCTTC.

This chain uses TRBV9 with TRBJ1-2, with D perhaps matching TRBD1 (5 bases). Germline CDR1 reads SGDLS; CDR2 reads YYNGEE. CDR3 size: 15 residues. V lost 3 bases to trimming and J lost 0 bases, with 12 bases between them. The CDR3 sequence is CASSERPTANYGYTF. CDR3 DNA sequence: TGTGCCAGCAGCGAACGACCGACAGCTAACTATGGCTACACCTTC.

The genes are TRBV9 and TRBJ2-5; D is possibly TRBD1 or TRBD2 (6 bases each). Trimming took 4 bases from V and 9 from J, leaving 16 bases between them. The CDR3 length is 13 residues. Germline lookup yields CDR1 SGDLS and CDR2 YYNGEE. The CDR3 nucleotides are TGTGCCAGCAGCCTGGGGGCGGGGAGCTCCCAGTACTTC. Protein product: CASSLGAGSSQYF.

The rearrangement uses TRBV7-9 and TRBJ2-4; D is possibly TRBD2 (5 bases). The germline V gene has CDR1 SEHNR and CDR2 FQNEAQ (reference sequence). CDR3 size: 15 residues. Deletions cut 5 bases from V and 6 bases from J, with 17 bases between. The CDR3 nucleotides are TGTGCCAGCAGCCCTCGGGGTCTTGCAGGAAACATTCAGTACTTC. Residues: CASSPRGLAGNIQYF.

This rearrangement joins TRBV18 to TRBJ1-3; 10 bases map to TRBD1. Germline CDR1 reads KGHSH; CDR2 reads LQKENI. The CDR3 has 17 residues. Unmatched junction bases numbered 6, after V lost 2 bases and J lost 2 bases. CDR3 sequence: CASSPRTGQGTGNTIYF. The CDR3 DNA sequence: TGTGCCAGCTCACCAAGAACGGGACAGGGGACTGGAAACACCATATATTTT.

The chain carries TRBV6-5 and TRBJ1-5; the D is unclear. In germline, CDR1 is MNHEY, CDR2 SVGAGI. V lost 6 bases to trimming and J lost 5 bases, with 11 bases between them. The CDR3 runs to 13 residues. CDR3 sequence (DNA): TGTGCCAGCAGGCGACTGGGAGATCAGCCCCAGCATTTT. This gives the protein CASRRLGDQPQHF.

This chain links TRBV3-1 (or the pseudogene TRBV3-2) with TRBJ2-4; D gene unclear. Germline V gene data show CDR1 as LGHDT and CDR2 as YNNKEL (reference sequence). The CDR3 runs 17 residues. V was clipped by 1 base and J by 0 bases, with 13 bases between them. This chain's CDR3 is CASSQGQHTLAKNIQYF. CDR3 nucleotides: TGTGCCAGCAGCCAAGGTCAACATACACTAGCCAAAAACATTCAGTACTTC.

The chain recombines TRBV5-1 with TRBJ1-6; perhaps TRBD1 as D (5 bases). This CDR3 is 18 amino acids long. The V end lost 4 bases, the J end lost 0 bases, and 17 bases lay between the germline ends. Germline V gene sequence: CDR1 SGHRS, CDR2 YFSETQ. The CDR3 sequence: CASSDTGTASSYNSPLHF. CDR3 bases: TGCGCCAGCAGCGATACCGGGACCGCGAGCTCCTATAATTCACCCCTCCACTTT.

This rearrangement joins TRBV7-8 to TRBJ1-4, with TRBD1 matching 10 bases. There are 15 residues in the CDR3. V shed 5 bases and J 8 bases; nucleotides not matched to a gene: 8. CDR1 is SGHVS, CDR2 FQNEAQ, per germline. CDR3 DNA: TGTGCCAGCAGCCAGGGACAGGGGAGGGAGGAAAAACTGTTTTTT. Amino acid sequence: CASSQGQGREEKLFF.

V is TRBV5-1 and J is TRBJ1-2; TRBD1 aligns across 10 bases. The CDR3 is 15 residues long. V dropped 3 bases and J dropped 6; count of bases not matched to a gene: 8. Germline CDR1 SGHRS, CDR2 YFSETQ. DNA for the CDR3: TGCGCCAGCAGCTGGGCGGGACAGGGGTCTGATGGCTACACCTTC. Translation gives CASSWAGQGSDGYTF. The entire variable domain, with the rest obtained from reference TRBV5-1 and TRBJ1-2, is as follows: KAGVTQTPRYLIKTRGQQVTLSCSPISGHRSVSWYQQTPGQGLQFLFEYFSETQRNKGNFPGRFSGRQFSNSRSEMNVSTLELGDSALYLCASSWAGQGSDGYTFGSGTRLTVV.

The V and J genes are TRBV12-2 and TRBJ1-2. TRBV12-2 is annotated as a pseudogene. CDR3 length: 8 amino acids. CDR3 DNA: TGTGCAAGTCGCGCCACCTGCTTC. It encodes CASRATCF.

V is TRBV4-1 and J is TRBJ2-7; 7 positions match TRBD2. CDR1 MGHRA and CDR2 YSYEKL come from the germline V gene. After removal of 1 base from V and 5 bases from J, the junction contained 8 bases not matched to a gene. This CDR3 contains 15 residues. CDR3 in amino acids: CASSQGAGDWNEQYF. CDR3 DNA sequence: TGCGCCAGCAGCCAAGGGGCGGGAGATTGGAACGAGCAGTACTTC.

The rearrangement joins TRBV5-4 to TRBJ1-2, with a tentative D call TRBD1 (5 bases). The V end was cut by 5 bases, the J end by 2 bases, with 16 bases between. This CDR3 contains 15 residues. Germline CDR1 SGHNT, CDR2 YYREEE (reference sequence). The CDR3 loop reads CASRLQGTGNYGYTF. The CDR3 DNA reads TGTGCCAGCAGGCTGCAAGGGACGGGGAACTATGGCTACACCTTC. The full variable domain, completed using reference TRBV5-4 and TRBJ1-2, is ETGVTQSPTHLIKTRGQQVTLRCSSQSGHNTVSWYQQALGQGPQFIFQYYREEENGRGNFPPRFSGLQFPNYSSELNVNALELDDSALYLCASRLQGTGNYGYTFGSGTRLTVV.

This clone was seen a few times. The chain links TRBV28 to TRBJ2-7, with 9 bases fitting TRBD1. The CDR3 length is 14 residues. Trimming cost V 4 bases and J 5 bases; bases outside gene matches: 6. Germline CDR1 MDHEN, CDR2 SYDVKM. The CDR3 coding sequence is TGTGCCAGCAGTTCTCCGGGACAGGGAGACGAGCAGTACTTC. Translating it yields CASSSPGQGDEQYF.

V gene TRBV4-2 combines with J gene TRBJ2-7; a possible D gene is TRBD1 (9 bases). CDR3 length: 16 amino acids. Looked up from germline, CDR1 is LGHNA and CDR2 is YNFKEQ. The V and J ends lost 3 bases and 4 bases respectively, with 19 bases between them. CDR3 nucleotides: TGTGCCAGCAGCCAGATGGGACAGGGACTAGAGTACGAGCAGTACTTC. Its translation is CASSQMGQGLEYEQYF.

V and J are TRBV13 and TRBJ1-2; tentative D call: TRBD1 (6 bases). The CDR3 consists of 15 residues. CDR1 PRHDT and CDR2 FYEKMQ come from the germline V gene (reference sequence). The ends were cut back, 6 bases at V and 2 bases at J, with 16 bases in the middle. In DNA form, the CDR3 reads TGTGCCAGCAGTCGAACGGGGCAGGGGAACTATGGCTACACCTTC. Translating it yields CASSRTGQGNYGYTF.

This clone was seen a few times. The rearrangement links TRBV9 to TRBJ1-1, with 7 bases aligning to TRBD1. V gave up 0 bases and J gave up 4 bases; unmatched junction bases: 3. This CDR3 is built from 14 residues. Germline V gives CDR1 SGDLS, CDR2 YYNGEE. The CDR3 DNA reads as TGTGCCAGCAGCGTAGAAAGGGGGCTCACTGAAGCTTTCTTT. Translated: CASSVERGLTEAFF.

This rearrangement joins TRBV7-9 to TRBJ1-1; D is undetermined. CDR1 is SEHNR, CDR2 FQNEAQ, per germline (reference sequence). The CDR3 length is 14 residues. V was clipped by 1 base and J by 1 base, with 7 bases between them. This CDR3 reads CASSLGGPNTEAFF. The CDR3 DNA reads as TGTGCCAGCAGCTTAGGAGGACCGAACACTGAAGCTTTCTTT.

The chain joins TRBV5-1 to TRBJ1-6, with D possibly matching TRBD1 (6 bases). The CDR3 spans 14 residues. The germline V gene has CDR1 SGHRS and CDR2 YFSETQ. The V gene lost 4 bases and the J gene lost 7 bases, with 12 bases spanning the gap. The CDR3 protein is CASSTEGGNSPLHF. DNA of the CDR3: TGCGCCAGCAGCACGGAGGGGGGCAATTCACCCCTCCACTTT.

The gene calls are TRBV3-1 (or the pseudogene TRBV3-2) and TRBJ1-2; maybe TRBD1 (5 bases). The V gene's germline CDR1 is LGHDT and CDR2 YNNKEL (reference sequence). The CDR3 loop spans 14 amino acids. Trimming cost V 4 bases and J 4 bases, with 13 bases left between them. CDR3 nucleotides: TGTGCCAGCAGCCTAACCGGGGGTTTCTATGGCTACACCTTC. It yields the protein CASSLTGGFYGYTF.

The chain joins TRBV4-2 to TRBJ2-1; D is ambiguous. Per germline, CDR1 LGHNA and CDR2 YNFKEQ. The CDR3 covers 13 residues. Trimming took off 0 bases at V and 5 bases at J, with 5 bases between the two ends. The CDR3 protein is CASSQDVNNEQFF. In DNA form, the CDR3 reads TGTGCCAGCAGCCAAGACGTAAACAATGAGCAGTTCTTC.

The chain combines TRBV7-9 with TRBJ2-7; either TRBD1 or TRBD2 may supply D (5 bases each). Germline CDR1 SEHNR, CDR2 FQNEAQ (reference sequence). This CDR3 is 14 amino acids long. The V end lost 4 bases, the J end lost 5 bases, and 15 bases lay between the germline ends. In DNA form, the CDR3 reads TGTGCCAGCAGCTCGGTGAGGGGATTAGACGAGCAGTACTTC. It yields the protein CASSSVRGLDEQYF. Full variable domain (remainder filled in from reference TRBV7-9 and TRBJ2-7): DTGVSQNPRHKITKRGQNVTFRCDPISEHNRLYWYRQTLGQGPEFLTYFQNEAQLEKSRLLSDRFSAERPKGSFSTLEIQRTEQGDSAMYLCASSSVRGLDEQYFGPGTRLTVT.